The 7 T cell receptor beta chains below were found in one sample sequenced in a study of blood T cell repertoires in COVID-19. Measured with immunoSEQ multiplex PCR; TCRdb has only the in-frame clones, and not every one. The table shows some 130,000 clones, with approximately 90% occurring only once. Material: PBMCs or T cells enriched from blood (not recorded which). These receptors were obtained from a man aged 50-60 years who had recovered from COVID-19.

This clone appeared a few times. In nucleotides, the CDR3 is TGTGCCAGCAGCTTACACGACGGGAGGAACAATGAGCAGTTCTTC. This sequence encodes CASSLHDGRNNEQFF. The gene calls are TRBV7-3 and TRBJ2-1, with TRBD2 matching 7 bases. CDR3 length: 15 residues. The germline V gene encodes CDR1 SGHTA and CDR2 FQGTGA. V was pared by 2 bases and J by 5 bases, with 6 bases of the junction left unmatched.

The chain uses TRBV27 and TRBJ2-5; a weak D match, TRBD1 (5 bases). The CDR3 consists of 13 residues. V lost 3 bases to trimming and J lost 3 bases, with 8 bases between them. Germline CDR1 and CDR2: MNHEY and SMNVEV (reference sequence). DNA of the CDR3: TGTGCCAGCAGTTTGAGACAGAAAGAGACCCAGTACTTC. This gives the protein CASSLRQKETQYF.

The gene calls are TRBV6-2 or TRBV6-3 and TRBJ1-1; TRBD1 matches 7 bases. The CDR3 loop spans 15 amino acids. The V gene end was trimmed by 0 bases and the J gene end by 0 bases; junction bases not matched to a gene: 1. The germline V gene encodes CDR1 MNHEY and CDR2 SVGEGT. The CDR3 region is CASSYSDRMNTEAFF. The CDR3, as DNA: TGTGCCAGCAGTTACTCGGACAGGATGAACACTGAAGCTTTCTTT.

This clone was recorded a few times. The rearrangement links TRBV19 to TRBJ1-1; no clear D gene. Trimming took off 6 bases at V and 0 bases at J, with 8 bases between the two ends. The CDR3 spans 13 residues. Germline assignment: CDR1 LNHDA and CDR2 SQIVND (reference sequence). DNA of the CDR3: TGTGCCAGTAGAGTCACGGTGAACACTGAAGCTTTCTTT. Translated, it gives CASRVTVNTEAFF.

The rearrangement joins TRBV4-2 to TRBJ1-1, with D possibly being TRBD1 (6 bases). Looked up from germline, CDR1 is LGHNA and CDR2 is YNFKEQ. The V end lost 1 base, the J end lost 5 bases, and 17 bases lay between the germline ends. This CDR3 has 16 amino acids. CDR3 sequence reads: CASSQGLKQGGTEAFF. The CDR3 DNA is TGTGCCAGCAGCCAAGGTTTGAAACAGGGAGGGACTGAAGCTTTCTTT.

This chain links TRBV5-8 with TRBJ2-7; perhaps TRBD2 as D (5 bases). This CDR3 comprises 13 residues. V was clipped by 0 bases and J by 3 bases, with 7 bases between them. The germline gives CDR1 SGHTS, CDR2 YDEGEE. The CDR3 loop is CASSLAEDYEQYF. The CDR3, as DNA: TGTGCCAGCAGCTTGGCGGAGGACTACGAGCAGTACTTC.

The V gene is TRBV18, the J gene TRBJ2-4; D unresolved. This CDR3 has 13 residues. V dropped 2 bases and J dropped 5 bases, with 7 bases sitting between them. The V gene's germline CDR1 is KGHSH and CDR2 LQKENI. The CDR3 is CASSPAAQNIQYF. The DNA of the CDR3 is TGTGCCAGCTCACCAGCGGCCCAAAACATTCAGTACTTC. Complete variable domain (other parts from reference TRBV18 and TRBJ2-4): NAGVMQNPRHLVRRRGQEARLRCSPMKGHSHVYWYRQLPEEGLKFMVYLQKENIIDESGMPKERFSAEFPKEGPSILRIQQVVRGDSAAYFCASSPAAQNIQYFGAGTRLSVL.